Reported below is one T cell receptor beta chain. These data originate in a study of cytomegalovirus exposure and HLA in healthy donors. Sequenced by immunoSEQ multiplex PCR; TCRdb stores in-frame clones only, minus some. The sample includes more than 90,000 clones, approximately 88% of them seen just once. The CDR3 is made up of 13 amino acids. Trimming shortened V by 2 bases and J by 6 bases, and 13 bases separated the two germline ends. The germline V gene encodes CDR1 GTSNPN and CDR2 SVGIG (reference sequence). Sequenced: PBMCs. The chain is built from TRBV30 and TRBJ1-1; D gene ambiguous. The source is a man aged 18 to 30 in good health and CMV-seronegative. The CDR3, as DNA: TGTGCCTGGAGTCGCGGGGAAGTCTCTGAAGCTTTCTTT. Encoded protein: CAWSRGEVSEAFF.